Listed here are 12 T cell receptor beta chains from one sample, sequenced in a study of control samples from healthy donors and cancer patients. TCRdb's table, derived via immunoSEQ multiplex PCR, lists solely in-frame clones and lacks some. The sample yields approximately 74,000 clones, about 94% seen once. Sequencing was performed on blood. Receptors originate from a woman under 40 in good health.

The chain combines TRBV11-3 with TRBJ2-3; D is ambiguous. Trimming stripped 3 bases from V and 5 bases from J, with 3 bases between. This CDR3 is 11 amino acids long. The germline CDR1 and CDR2 sequences are SGHNT and YENEEA. CDR3 in DNA: TGTGCCAGCAGCTTTGGAGATACGCAGTATTTT. Its protein product is CASSFGDTQYF.

This rearrangement joins TRBV27 to TRBJ2-5; 10 nucleotides line up with TRBD2. This CDR3 has 17 residues. With V trimmed by 2 bases and J by 0 bases, 6 bases remained unmatched. The germline V gene has CDR1 MNHEY and CDR2 SMNVEV (reference sequence). As DNA, the CDR3 is TGTGCCAGCAGTTTAGCTAGCGGGGGAGCTAACCAAGAGACCCAGTACTTC. This gives the protein CASSLASGGANQETQYF.

The chain recombines TRBV28 with TRBJ1-6; D is possibly TRBD1 (6 bases). The length of the CDR3 is 14 residues. Germline-derived CDR1 and CDR2 are MDHEN and SYDVKM. V shed 3 bases and J shed 7 bases, with 10 bases lying between them. The CDR3 sequence: CASSLTGGNSPLHF. DNA for the CDR3: TGTGCCAGCAGTTTGACAGGAGGAAATTCACCCCTCCACTTT.

This rearrangement joins TRBV9 to TRBJ2-5, with TRBD2 as a possible D gene (5 bases). Germline CDR1 is SGDLS and CDR2 is YYNGEE. This CDR3 is built from 13 residues. V was shortened by 2 bases and J by 1 base, with 6 bases between the two germline ends. The CDR3 reads CASSVRAQETQYF. The CDR3 DNA sequence: TGTGCCAGCAGCGTGAGGGCCCAAGAGACCCAGTACTTC.

This clone appeared once. The chain has TRBV3-1 (or the pseudogene TRBV3-2) and TRBJ2-1; D may be TRBD2 (6 bases). The CDR3 runs 15 residues. CDR1 and CDR2 (germline): LGHDT, YNNKEL (reference sequence). The V gene lost 1 base and the J gene lost 5 bases, with 12 bases spanning the gap. The CDR3 DNA reads TGTGCCAGCAGCCAAGGACTAGAAAAAAACAATGAGCAGTTCTTC. This sequence encodes CASSQGLEKNNEQFF.

The V and J genes are TRBV28 and TRBJ1-1; 7 bases agree with TRBD1. The V gene end was trimmed by 6 bases and the J gene end by 1 base; junction bases not matched to a gene: 2. The length of the CDR3 is 13 residues. Germline V lookup: CDR1 MDHEN, CDR2 SYDVKM. The CDR3 here is CASSNRGNTEAFF. Here the CDR3 DNA reads TGTGCCAGCAGCAACAGGGGGAACACTGAAGCTTTCTTT.

In this sample, this clone turned up once. Here the CDR3 reads CASSFTGLTGELFF. The CDR3 region has the DNA TGTGCCAGCAGTTTCACAGGGTTAACCGGGGAGCTGTTTTTT. This sequence joins TRBV28 and TRBJ2-2; D is perhaps TRBD1 (6 bases). V was clipped by 3 bases and J by 5 bases, with 10 bases between them. The CDR3 is 14 amino acids. The germline gives CDR1 MDHEN, CDR2 SYDVKM.

In this sample, this clone turned up once. The CDR3 DNA reads as TGTGCCAGCAGTTTAAACCAGGGATATAGTGAAGCTTTCTTT. Its protein is CASSLNQGYSEAFF. The chain has TRBV28 and TRBJ1-1, with D tentatively TRBD1 (5 bases). The germline V gene has CDR1 MDHEN and CDR2 SYDVKM. The CDR3 is 14 residues long. The ends were cut back, 2 bases at V and 7 bases at J, with 14 bases in the middle.

The J gene is TRBJ1-5, the V gene TRBV30; possibly TRBD1 for D (6 bases). The CDR3 is 14 amino acids. The germline V and J ends were trimmed by 5 bases and 2 bases, with 13 bases remaining between them. The germline gives CDR1 GTSNPN, CDR2 SVGIG (reference sequence). The DNA for the CDR3 is TGTGCCTGGGCCGAGGGGGTTGGCAATCAGCCCCAGCATTTT. This translates into CAWAEGVGNQPQHF.

This chain links TRBV7-3 with TRBJ2-1; D may match TRBD1 or TRBD2 (6 bases each). Trimming left V 1 base short and J 8 bases short, with 18 bases between. This CDR3 has 16 amino acids. Germline V gene lookup returns CDR1 SGHTA and CDR2 FQGTGA. The CDR3 DNA reads TGTGCCAGCAGCTTAATGGTAGGGGTCGGGGGCGATGAGCAGTTCTTC. This sequence encodes CASSLMVGVGGDEQFF. The variable domain in full, completed from reference TRBV7-3 and TRBJ2-1, reads GAGVSQTPSNKVTEKGKYVELRCDPISGHTALYWYRQSLGQGPEFLIYFQGTGAADDSGLPNDRFFAVRPEGSVSTLKIQRTERGDSAVYLCASSLMVGVGGDEQFFGPGTRLTVL.

V is TRBV6-1 and J is TRBJ1-5, with D hard to call. The CDR3 extends over 15 amino acids. The ends were cut back, 2 bases at V and 7 bases at J, with 15 bases in the middle. Germline V gene data show CDR1 as MNHNS and CDR2 as SASEGT. This CDR3 is CASSEFPEGSQPQHF. In nucleotides, the CDR3 is TGTGCCAGCAGTGAATTTCCTGAGGGTTCCCAGCCCCAGCATTTT.

The J gene is TRBJ2-1, the V gene TRBV4-1, with TRBD2 identical over 8 bases. Germline trimming cut 4 bases from V and 8 bases from J; bases unmatched to any gene: 13. CDR1 is MGHRA and CDR2 is YSYEKL in the germline V gene. CDR3 length equals 16 residues. The CDR3 nucleotides read TGCGCCAGCAGCCCCGACCCAGCGGGGGCCGGGGATGAGCAGTTCTTC. This codes for CASSPDPAGAGDEQFF.